These T cell receptor beta chains were read from a single sample in a study of CD8 T cells in ankylosing spondylitis. TCRdb reanalysed the 5' RACE reads using MiXCR and keeps one entry per CDR3 protein. This sample has some 120,000 distinct CDR3 sequences, with about 13% found just once. The sequencing sample was made of blood, either unsorted or a sorted T cell fraction (not recorded which). The receptors here all came from a female donor with ankylosing spondylitis or in good health (not recorded which). Each CDR3 is given with its conserved first and last residue. The D gene is left open where the match is weak. The listing skips clone size in some rows; elsewhere it reads once, few, many or a size class.

V	J	length	D	size	DNA	CDR3
TRBV4-2	TRBJ2-1	16	-	many	TGTGCCAGCAGCCAAGAAGGTGCTAGCGCATACAATGAGCAGTTCTTC	CASSQEGASAYNEQFF
TRBV20-1	TRBJ1-3	13	TRBD1	few	TGCAGTGCTAGAGGACAGGGGGCTTACACCATATATTTT	CSARGQGAYTIYF
TRBV5-1	TRBJ2-3	15	TRBD2	many	TGCGCCAGCAGGACCCTAGCGGGAAGCACAGATACGCAGTATTTT	CASRTLAGSTDTQYF
TRBV28	TRBJ2-2	15	TRBD2	few	TGTGCCAGCCTTTCGGGGGGGGCGAACACCGGGGAGCTGTTTTTT	CASLSGGANTGELFF
TRBV12-3/TRBV12-4	TRBJ2-1	16	-	many	TGTGCCAGCAGTTTAGCTCGGCAGAAAGCCTACAATGAGCAGTTCTTC	CASSLARQKAYNEQFF
TRBV12-3/TRBV12-4	TRBJ2-1	15	TRBD2	many	TGTGCCAGCAGCCTTAGCGGGAGGAGGGGGGATGAGCAGTTCTTC	CASSLSGRRGDEQFF
TRBV19	TRBJ2-1	15	TRBD1	few	TGTGCCAGTAATCCGGACAGGGAACCCTACAATGAGCAGTTCTTC	CASNPDREPYNEQFF
TRBV5-1	TRBJ1-1	14	-	few	TGCGCCAGCAGCTTGTACGTGGGGAACACTGAAGCTTTCTTT	CASSLYVGNTEAFF
TRBV7-6	TRBJ1-2	14	-	many	TGTGCCAGCAGCTTAGGACAGGCCTTCTATGGCTACACCTTC	CASSLGQAFYGYTF
TRBV7-9	TRBJ2-7	14	TRBD2	few	TGTGCCAGCACCCTGGGTAGCGGGAGCCACGAGCAGTACTTC	CASTLGSGSHEQYF
TRBV5-6	TRBJ1-2	14	-	-	TGTGCCAGCAGCCCGGAGGTAAAGGGCTATGGCTACACCTTC	CASSPEVKGYGYTF
TRBV11-1	TRBJ2-2	19	-	-	TGTGCCAGCAGCTACGGCCGGACAGGGAGGGCCGCGAACACCGGGGAGCTGTTTTTT	CASSYGRTGRAANTGELFF
TRBV28	TRBJ1-3	16	-	few	TGTGCCAGCAGTTTCCGGGATCCGGTCTCTGGAAACACCATATATTTT	CASSFRDPVSGNTIYF
TRBV28	TRBJ2-3	15	-	many	TGTGCCAGCAGTCCCCCCCAAACCGGAGGGGATACGCAGTATTTT	CASSPPQTGGDTQYF
TRBV11-2	TRBJ2-3	18	TRBD2	-	TGTGCCAGCAGCTTAGAACGGACTAGCGAGGGGCCCACAGATACGCAGTATTTT	CASSLERTSEGPTDTQYF
TRBV6-5	TRBJ2-2	12	-	-	TGTGCCAGCAGTTGGAACGCCGGGGAGCTGTTTTTT	CASSWNAGELFF
TRBV2	TRBJ2-1	11	TRBD1	-	TGTGCCAGTAGCGTTGGGACAGGGCCCATCTTC	CASSVGTGPIF
TRBV5-1	TRBJ2-1	19	TRBD2	few	TGCGCCAGCAGCCATTATAGACTAGCGGGAGAAAGGGCCTACAATGAGCAGTTCTTC	CASSHYRLAGERAYNEQFF
TRBV28	TRBJ2-4	16	TRBD2	many	TGTGCCAGCAGTCCGTCAACTAGCGGGGGATCAAACATTCAGTACTTC	CASSPSTSGGSNIQYF
TRBV27	TRBJ2-1	16	-	many	TGTGCCAGCAGCCCTAGACCCGCGGGGGCACACAATGAGCAGTTCTTC	CASSPRPAGAHNEQFF
TRBV7-2	TRBJ2-3	15	TRBD1	-	TGTGCCAGCAGCTTAATGGGACAGGGAACAGATACGCAGTATTTT	CASSLMGQGTDTQYF
TRBV5-5	TRBJ1-3	14	-	many	TGTGCCAGCAGCTTCGTAACAGGGGGAAACACCATATATTTT	CASSFVTGGNTIYF
TRBV20-1	TRBJ2-1	13	-	few	TGCAGTGCTGGCGGCCAAACCTACAATGAGCAGTTCTTC	CSAGGQTYNEQFF
TRBV11-1	TRBJ1-1	14	TRBD1	few	TGTGCCAGCAGCCCCGACAGGGGTCAGGCTGAAGCTTTCTTT	CASSPDRGQAEAFF
TRBV12-3/TRBV12-4	TRBJ2-7	11	-	-	TGTGCCAGCAGTTTTGAGCGCGAGCAGTACTTC	CASSFEREQYF
TRBV7-8	TRBJ1-2	14	-	few	TGTGCCAGCAGCTTAGGGGGGGTTCTTGCTCGCTACACCTTC	CASSLGGVLARYTF
TRBV7-8	TRBJ2-2	17	-	few	TGTGCCAGCAGCTTACGTGGCTCAGCAACGAACACCGGGGAGCTGTTTTTT	CASSLRGSATNTGELFF
TRBV20-1	TRBJ2-1	15	-	-	TGCAGTGCTAGACCCGCCGGGCTCAGCCACAATGAGCAGTTCTTC	CSARPAGLSHNEQFF
TRBV5-1	TRBJ2-3	12	-	many	TGCGCCAGCAGCTTGGACCCAGATACGCAGTATTTT	CASSLDPDTQYF
TRBV20-1	TRBJ1-6	14	TRBD1	few	TGCAGTGCTCGTGACAGGGAGAGCAATTCACCCCTCCACTTT	CSARDRESNSPLHF
TRBV5-1	TRBJ2-2	15	-	many	TGCGCCAGCAGCTTGCCGGGGGTCGGGCCCGGGGAGCTGTTTTTT	CASSLPGVGPGELFF
TRBV14	TRBJ1-4	14	-	few	TGTGCCAGCAGCCAACTGGATACTTATGAAAAACTGTTTTTT	CASSQLDTYEKLFF
TRBV20-1	TRBJ2-7	13	TRBD1	-	TGCAGTGCTATTTGGGGTAAGAGGACAGGCCAGTACTTC	CSAIWGKRTGQYF
TRBV5-1	TRBJ2-2	14	TRBD2	many	TGCGCCAGCAGCACGGGACTAAACACCGGGGAGCTGTTTTTT	CASSTGLNTGELFF
TRBV3-1	TRBJ1-4	13	-	few	TGTGCCAGCAGCCTTGGAGTGGAGGAAAAACTGTTTTTT	CASSLGVEEKLFF
TRBV6-6	TRBJ2-7	12	TRBD2	few	TGTGCCAGCAGTTCCACTAGCGGTCTGCAGTACTTC	CASSSTSGLQYF
TRBV7-2	TRBJ2-1	16	-	many	TGTGCCAGCAGCTTAGGAGGTTCCCTCTCCTACAATGAGCAGTTCTTC	CASSLGGSLSYNEQFF
TRBV5-1	TRBJ2-2	14	-	many	TGCGCCAGCAGCTTGGGGCAGGGCACCGGGGAGCTGTTTTTT	CASSLGQGTGELFF
TRBV13	TRBJ2-7	13	TRBD1	-	TGTGCCAGCAGCAGGACAGGGGGCCACGAGCAGTACTTC	CASSRTGGHEQYF
TRBV25-1	TRBJ2-7	12	TRBD1	-	TGTGCCAGCAGTGGACAGGGGAACGAGCAGTACTTC	CASSGQGNEQYF
TRBV12-3/TRBV12-4	TRBJ1-5	18	TRBD1	-	TGTGCCAGCAGCCGTGGGACAGGGGACTTTCATAGCAATCAGCCCCAGCATTTT	CASSRGTGDFHSNQPQHF
TRBV28	TRBJ1-6	13	-	many	TGTGCCAGCCTCCGTGATAATAATTCACCCCTCCACTTT	CASLRDNNSPLHF
TRBV5-1	TRBJ2-6	16	-	-	TGCGCCAGCAGATCGCCAGTCCTCTCTGGGGCCAACGTCCTGACTTTC	CASRSPVLSGANVLTF